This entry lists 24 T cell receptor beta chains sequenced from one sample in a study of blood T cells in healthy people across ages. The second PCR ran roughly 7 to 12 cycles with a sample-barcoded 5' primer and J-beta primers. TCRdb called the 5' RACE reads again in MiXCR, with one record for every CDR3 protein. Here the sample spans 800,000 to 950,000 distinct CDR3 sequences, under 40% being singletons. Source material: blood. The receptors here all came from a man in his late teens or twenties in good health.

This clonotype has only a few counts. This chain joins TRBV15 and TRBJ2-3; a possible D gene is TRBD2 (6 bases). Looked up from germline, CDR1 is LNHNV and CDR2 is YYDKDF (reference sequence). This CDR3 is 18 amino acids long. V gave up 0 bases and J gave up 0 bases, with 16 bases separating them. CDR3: CATSRDIERVPSTDTQYF. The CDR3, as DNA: TGTGCCACCAGCAGAGATATAGAGCGGGTCCCTAGCACAGATACGCAGTATTTT.

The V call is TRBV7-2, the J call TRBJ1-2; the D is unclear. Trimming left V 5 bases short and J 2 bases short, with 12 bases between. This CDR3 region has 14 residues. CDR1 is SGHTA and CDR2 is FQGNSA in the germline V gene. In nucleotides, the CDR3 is TGTGCCAGCAGCACAGCAAGACTGAACTATGGCTACACCTTC. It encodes CASSTARLNYGYTF.

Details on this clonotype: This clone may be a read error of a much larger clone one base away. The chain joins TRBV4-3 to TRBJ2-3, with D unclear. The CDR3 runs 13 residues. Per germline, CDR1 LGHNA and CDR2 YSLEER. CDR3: CASNQEKGHTQYF. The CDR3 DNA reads TGCGCCAGCAACCAAGAAAAGGGTCATACGCAGTATTTT.

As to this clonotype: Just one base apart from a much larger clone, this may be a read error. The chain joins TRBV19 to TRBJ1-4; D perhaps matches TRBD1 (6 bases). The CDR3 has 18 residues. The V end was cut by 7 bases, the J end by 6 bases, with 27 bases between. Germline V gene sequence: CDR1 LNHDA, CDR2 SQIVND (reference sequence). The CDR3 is CASKGAAGQTATDEKLFF. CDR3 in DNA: TGTGCCAGTAAAGGTGCCGCCGGACAGACGGCGACTGATGAAAAACTGTTTTTT.

The CDR3 spells CASGWPSGRGAGNEQYF. The CDR3 nucleotides read TGCGCCAGCGGCTGGCCTAGCGGCCGGGGGGCAGGTAATGAGCAGTACTTC. V is TRBV4-1 and J is TRBJ2-1; perhaps TRBD2 as D (7 bases). The J call is uncertain, as TRBJ2-7 better fits the DNA end. The CDR3 is 17 amino acids. Germline CDR1 MGHRA, CDR2 YSYEKL.

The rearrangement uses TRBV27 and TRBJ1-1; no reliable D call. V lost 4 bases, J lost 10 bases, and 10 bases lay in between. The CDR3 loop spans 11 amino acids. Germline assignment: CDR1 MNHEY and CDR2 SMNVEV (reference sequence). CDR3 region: CASSSLGSAFF. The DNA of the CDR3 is TGTGCCAGCAGTTCATTAGGGTCAGCTTTCTTT.

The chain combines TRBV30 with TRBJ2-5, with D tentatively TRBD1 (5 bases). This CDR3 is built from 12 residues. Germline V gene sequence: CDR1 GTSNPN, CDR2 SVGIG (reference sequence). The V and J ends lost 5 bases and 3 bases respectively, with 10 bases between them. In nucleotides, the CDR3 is TGTGCCTGGGCCCTCAGGGAAGAGACCCAGTACTTC. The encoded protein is CAWALREETQYF.

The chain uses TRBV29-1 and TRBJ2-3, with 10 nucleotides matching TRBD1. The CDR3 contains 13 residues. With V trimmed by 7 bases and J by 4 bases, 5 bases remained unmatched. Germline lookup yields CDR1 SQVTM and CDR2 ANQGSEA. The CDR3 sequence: CSAGQGYADTQYF. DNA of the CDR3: TGCAGCGCGGGACAGGGGTACGCAGATACGCAGTATTTT.

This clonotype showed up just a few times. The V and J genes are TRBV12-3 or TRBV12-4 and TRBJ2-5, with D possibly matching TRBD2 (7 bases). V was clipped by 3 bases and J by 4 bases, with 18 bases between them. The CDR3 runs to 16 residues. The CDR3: CASSLLGGLPGETQYF. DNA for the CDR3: TGTGCCAGCAGTTTGTTGGGGGGGCTACCGGGAGAGACCCAGTACTTC.

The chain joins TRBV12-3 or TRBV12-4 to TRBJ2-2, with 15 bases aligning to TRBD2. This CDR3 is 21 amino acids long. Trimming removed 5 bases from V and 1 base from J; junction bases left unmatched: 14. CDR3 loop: CASSPQGRGLAGGLNTGELFF. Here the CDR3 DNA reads TGTGCCAGCAGTCCCCAAGGGCGGGGACTAGCGGGGGGACTGAACACCGGGGAGCTGTTTTTT.

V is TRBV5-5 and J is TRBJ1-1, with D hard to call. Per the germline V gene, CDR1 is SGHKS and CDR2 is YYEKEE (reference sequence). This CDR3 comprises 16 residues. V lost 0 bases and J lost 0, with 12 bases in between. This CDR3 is CASSLATAIMNTEAFF. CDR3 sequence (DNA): TGTGCCAGCAGCTTGGCGACGGCTATTATGAACACTGAAGCTTTCTTT.

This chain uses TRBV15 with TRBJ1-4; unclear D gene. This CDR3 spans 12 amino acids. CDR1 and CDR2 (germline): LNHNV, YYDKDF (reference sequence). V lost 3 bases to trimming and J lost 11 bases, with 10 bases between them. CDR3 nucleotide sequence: TGTGCCACCAGCAGTCGCGACCCGAAACTGTTTTTT. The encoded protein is CATSSRDPKLFF.

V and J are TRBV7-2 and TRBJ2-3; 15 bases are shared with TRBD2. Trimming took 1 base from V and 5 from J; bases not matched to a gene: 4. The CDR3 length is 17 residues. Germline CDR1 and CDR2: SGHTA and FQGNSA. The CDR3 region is CASSLGTSGGAGDTQYF. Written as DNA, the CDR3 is TGTGCCAGCAGCTTAGGGACTAGCGGGGGGGCGGGAGATACGCAGTATTTT.

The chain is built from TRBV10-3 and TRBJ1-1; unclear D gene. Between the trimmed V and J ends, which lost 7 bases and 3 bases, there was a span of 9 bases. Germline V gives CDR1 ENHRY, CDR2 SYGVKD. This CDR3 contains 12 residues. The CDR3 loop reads CAIKRKDTEAFF. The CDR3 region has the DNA TGTGCCATCAAAAGGAAGGACACTGAAGCTTTCTTT.

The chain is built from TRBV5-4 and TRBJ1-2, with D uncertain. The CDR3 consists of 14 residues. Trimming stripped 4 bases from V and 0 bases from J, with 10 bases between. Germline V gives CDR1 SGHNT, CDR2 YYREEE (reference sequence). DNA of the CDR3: TGTGCCAGCAGCCGCGGAGAAGCTAACTATGGCTACACCTTC. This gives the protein CASSRGEANYGYTF. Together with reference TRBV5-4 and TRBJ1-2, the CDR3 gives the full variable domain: ETGVTQSPTHLIKTRGQQVTLRCSSQSGHNTVSWYQQALGQGPQFIFQYYREEENGRGNFPPRFSGLQFPNYSSELNVNALELDDSALYLCASSRGEANYGYTFGSGTRLTVV.

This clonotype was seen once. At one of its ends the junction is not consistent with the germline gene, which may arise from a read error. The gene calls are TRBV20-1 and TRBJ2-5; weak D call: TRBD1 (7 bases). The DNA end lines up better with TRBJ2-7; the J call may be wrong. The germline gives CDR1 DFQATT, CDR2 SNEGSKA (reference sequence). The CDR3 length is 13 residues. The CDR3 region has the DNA TGCAATGCTAGACAGACAGGGAGGTACGAGCAGTACTTC. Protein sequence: CNARQTGRYEQYF.

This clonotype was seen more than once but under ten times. CDR3 sequence reads: CASSSAGMENTEAFF. Written as DNA, the CDR3 is TGCGCCAGCAGCTCAGCGGGGATGGAGAACACTGAAGCTTTCTTT. The V call is TRBV5-1, the J call TRBJ1-1; D gene ambiguous. Trimming shortened V by 3 bases and J by 1 base, and 13 bases separated the two germline ends. CDR3 length equals 15 residues. Looked up from germline, CDR1 is SGHRS and CDR2 is YFSETQ.

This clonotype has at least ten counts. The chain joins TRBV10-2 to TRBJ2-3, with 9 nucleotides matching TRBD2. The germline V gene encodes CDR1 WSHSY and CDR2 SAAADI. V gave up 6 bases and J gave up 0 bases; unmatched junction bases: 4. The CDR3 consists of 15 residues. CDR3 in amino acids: CASRETSGSTDTQYF. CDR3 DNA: TGCGCCAGCAGGGAGACTAGCGGAAGCACAGATACGCAGTATTTT.

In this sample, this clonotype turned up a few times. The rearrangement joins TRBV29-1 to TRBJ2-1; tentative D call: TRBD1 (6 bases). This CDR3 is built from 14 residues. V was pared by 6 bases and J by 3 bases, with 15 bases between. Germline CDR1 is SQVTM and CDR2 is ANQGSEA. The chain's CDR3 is CSVDQDRDYNEQFF. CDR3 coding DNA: TGCAGCGTGGATCAGGACAGAGACTACAATGAGCAGTTCTTC.

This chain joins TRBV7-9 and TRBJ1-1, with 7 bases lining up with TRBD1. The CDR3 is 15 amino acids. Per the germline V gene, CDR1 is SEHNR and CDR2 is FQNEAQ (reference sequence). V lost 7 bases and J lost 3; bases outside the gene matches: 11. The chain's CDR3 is CASIPWTGRDTEAFF. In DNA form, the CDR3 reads TGTGCCAGCATCCCCTGGACAGGTAGGGACACTGAAGCTTTCTTT. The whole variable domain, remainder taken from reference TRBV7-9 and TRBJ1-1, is DTGVSQNPRHKITKRGQNVTFRCDPISEHNRLYWYRQTLGQGPEFLTYFQNEAQLEKSRLLSDRFSAERPKGSFSTLEIQRTEQGDSAMYLCASIPWTGRDTEAFFGQGTRLTVV.

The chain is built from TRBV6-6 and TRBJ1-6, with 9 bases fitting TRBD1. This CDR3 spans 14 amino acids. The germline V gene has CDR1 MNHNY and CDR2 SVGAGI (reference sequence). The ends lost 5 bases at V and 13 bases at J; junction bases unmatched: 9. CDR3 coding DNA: TGTGCCAGCAGTGCAGGACAGGGGTTGAATCCCCTCCACTTT. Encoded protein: CASSAGQGLNPLHF.

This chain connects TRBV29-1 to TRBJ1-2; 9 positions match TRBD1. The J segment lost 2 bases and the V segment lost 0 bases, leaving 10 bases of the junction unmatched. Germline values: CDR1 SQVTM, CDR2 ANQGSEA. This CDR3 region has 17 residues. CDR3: CSVEDLGTGKRNYGYTF. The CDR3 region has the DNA TGCAGCGTTGAAGATCTTGGGACAGGGAAAAGGAACTATGGCTACACCTTC. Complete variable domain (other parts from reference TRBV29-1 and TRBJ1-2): SAVISQKPSRDICQRGTSLTIQCQVDSQVTMMFWYRQQPGQSLTLIATANQGSEATYESGFVIDKFPISRPNLTFSTLTVSNMSPEDSSIYLCSVEDLGTGKRNYGYTFGSGTRLTVV.

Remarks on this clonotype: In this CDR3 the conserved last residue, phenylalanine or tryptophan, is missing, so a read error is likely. In nucleotides, the CDR3 is TGTGCCAGCAGTTACTCTAAGGTGAACACAGATACGCAGTATGTT. This gives the protein CASSYSKVNTDTQYV. The chain carries TRBV6-5 and TRBJ2-3; D not resolved. Trimming shortened V by 0 bases and J by 2 bases, and 9 bases separated the two germline ends. The CDR3 spans 15 residues. In germline, CDR1 is MNHEY, CDR2 SVGAGI.

CDR3 coding DNA: TGTGCCAGCAGCCCGGACAGACATAATTCACCCCTCCACTTT. Encoded protein: CASSPDRHNSPLHF. The chain recombines TRBV7-2 with TRBJ1-6, with a tentative D call TRBD1 (6 bases). Trimming pared 5 bases from V and 5 bases from J, leaving 10 bases between. This CDR3 region has 14 residues. CDR1 is SGHTA, CDR2 FQGNSA, per germline.